A selection of T cell receptor beta chains follows, all from one sample in a study of relationships among human T cell subsets. One entry per CDR3 protein, called by TCRdb with MiXCR from the multiplex PCR reads. The sample carries about 2,400 distinct CDR3 sequences, about 42% recorded once. The material sequenced was activated T cells sorted from blood. The receptors were sampled from a man aged 35 to 55 in good health. Both conserved end residues are part of each CDR3. D genes are given only for firm matches. Part of the rows lack a size; the others show once, few, many or a class for expanded clones.

TGTGCCAGCAGCCTAGGACAGGGAAGGACTGAAGCTTTCTTT | CASSLGQGRTEAFF | TRBV7-8 | - | TRBJ1-1 | TRBD1
TGCAGTGCCCGTCCCGGGGTGAGCTCCTACAATGAGCAGTTCTTC | CSARPGVSSYNEQFF | TRBV20-1 | few | TRBJ2-1 | -
TGTGCCTCGGGCGGAGCGTTGGTTGAGGGGGACGGGACTAGCGGGAGTTATAGGCTCAATGAGCAGTTCTTC | CASGGALVEGDGTSGSYRLNEQFF | TRBV30 | - | TRBJ2-1 | TRBD2
TGTGCCAGCAGGCCGTTTCCCGGGGCGAGCAATCAGCCCCAGCATTTT | CASRPFPGASNQPQHF | TRBV6-2/TRBV6-3 | - | TRBJ1-5 | -
TGTGCCAGCAGTGAAGCGCCTAGCGGGAGGGCCGACACCGGGGAGCTGTTTTTT | CASSEAPSGRADTGELFF | TRBV2 | - | TRBJ2-2 | TRBD2
TGCAGTGCTAGCGGAGGCACAGATACGCAGTATTTT | CSASGGTDTQYF | TRBV20-1 | - | TRBJ2-3 | -
TGTGCCTGGAGGAGACAGGGGAGGAATCAGCCCCAGCATTTT | CAWRRQGRNQPQHF | TRBV30 | - | TRBJ1-5 | TRBD1
TGCGCCAGCAGCTTATTGACTAGCGGCCAAGAGACCCAGTACTTC | CASSLLTSGQETQYF | TRBV5-1 | - | TRBJ2-5 | TRBD2
TGTGCCAGCAGAACGCCGGGAAGCGGCGGGGAGCTGTTTTTT | CASRTPGSGGELFF | TRBV13 | - | TRBJ2-2 | -
TGTGCCAGCAGCATAGCGGGGGACACCGGGGAGCTGTTTTTT | CASSIAGDTGELFF | TRBV27 | few | TRBJ2-2 | TRBD2
TGCAGTGCTAGACCTACGGGACAGGGTCCTAACTATGGCTACACCTTC | CSARPTGQGPNYGYTF | TRBV20-1 | - | TRBJ1-2 | TRBD1
TGTGCCAGCAGTTCAGTAGGCCTGGGGGCCGGGGCCAACGTCCTGACTTTC | CASSSVGLGAGANVLTF | TRBV27 | few | TRBJ2-6 | -
TGCGCCAGCAGCTTGGAACAGGGGGCACGGTCACCCCTCCACTTT | CASSLEQGARSPLHF | TRBV5-1 | - | TRBJ1-6 | TRBD1
TGTGCCAGCAGCGCCGGGTGGGGGACAGGGGGGTTCATTGGGGAGCAGTACTTC | CASSAGWGTGGFIGEQYF | TRBV27 | - | TRBJ2-7 | TRBD1
TGCGCCAGCAGCTTGCGCGGGGACACAGATACGCAGTATTTT | CASSLRGDTDTQYF | TRBV5-1 | - | TRBJ2-3 | -
TGTGCCAGCAGCCGGACCGGGAACACTGAAGCTTTCTTT | CASSRTGNTEAFF | TRBV5-6 | - | TRBJ1-1 | -
TGCAGCGCCCCTTCCAGGGGGACAGTCGGGGAGCTGTTTTTT | CSAPSRGTVGELFF | TRBV29-1 | - | TRBJ2-2 | TRBD1
TGCGCCAGCAGCCCCATAAGCCCCGAGGAGGGAAATGAGCAGTTCTTC | CASSPISPEEGNEQFF | TRBV5-1 | - | TRBJ2-1 | -
TGTGCCAGCAGCCTGGGACAGGGGAAACGGGAGCAGTTCTTC | CASSLGQGKREQFF | TRBV7-4 | large | TRBJ2-1 | TRBD1
TGTGCCAGCAGTTTCTACGGGACAGCAAACACTGAAGCTTTCTTT | CASSFYGTANTEAFF | TRBV27 | few | TRBJ1-1 | TRBD1
TGTGCCAGCAGCCCCGACGGTTTCTACGAGCAGTACTTC | CASSPDGFYEQYF | TRBV5-6 | - | TRBJ2-7 | -
TGTGCCAGCAGTTTCGGTGGTTACGAGCAGTACTTC | CASSFGGYEQYF | TRBV12-3/TRBV12-4 | - | TRBJ2-7 | -
TGCGCCAGCAGACACCCGGGACAGGCCCACGAGCAGTACTTC | CASRHPGQAHEQYF | TRBV10-2 | few | TRBJ2-7 | TRBD1
TGTGCCTGGAGTGAGCGGGAGGGCTGGGCCGGGGAGCTGTTTTTT | CAWSEREGWAGELFF | TRBV30 | once | TRBJ2-2 | TRBD2
TGCGCCAGCAGCAGTAAGCGGGTTCAGCCCCAGCATTTT | CASSSKRVQPQHF | TRBV5-1 | - | TRBJ1-5 | -
TGTGCCAGCAGTTATGCCAGCTCCTACGAGCAGTACTTC | CASSYASSYEQYF | TRBV6-5 | - | TRBJ2-7 | -
TGTGCCAGCAGTTTATCGGGGGCGTGGGAGACCCAGTACTTC | CASSLSGAWETQYF | TRBV27 | - | TRBJ2-5 | -
TGCGCCAGCAGCCCATACAGGGGGCTAGGAGAGCAGTACTTC | CASSPYRGLGEQYF | TRBV5-1 | few | TRBJ2-7 | TRBD1
TGCAGTGCTAGGGGGACAGGTGACTATGGCTACACCTTC | CSARGTGDYGYTF | TRBV20-1 | - | TRBJ1-2 | TRBD1
TGCGCCAGCAGCCAAGAGGCACGGACACGTAGCAATCAGCCCCAGCATTTT | CASSQEARTRSNQPQHF | TRBV4-1 | - | TRBJ1-5 | -
TGCAGCGTTGGAAAAGCGGGGTCGTACGAGCAGTACTTC | CSVGKAGSYEQYF | TRBV29-1 | few | TRBJ2-7 | TRBD2
TGCAGCGTGAGGGCGGCCTACGAGCAGTACTTC | CSVRAAYEQYF | TRBV29-1 | - | TRBJ2-7 | -
TGTGCCAGCAGCTTAGTGGGGGGGCTGTACGAGCAGTACTTC | CASSLVGGLYEQYF | TRBV11-2 | - | TRBJ2-7 | -
TGTGCCAGAAGCGAACAGGGGGAGGTAAGCAATCAGCCCCAGCATTTT | CARSEQGEVSNQPQHF | TRBV5-3 | few | TRBJ1-5 | TRBD1
TGTGCCAGCAGCCTAGGGGCCGGCCACGAGCAGTACTTC | CASSLGAGHEQYF | TRBV11-2 | - | TRBJ2-7 | -
TGTGCCAGCACCCAAGGGGACCTTGACTATGGCTACACCTTC | CASTQGDLDYGYTF | TRBV6-6 | few | TRBJ1-2 | -
TGTGCCAGCATTGCGGGACAGGGGCGGACTGAAGCTTTCTTT | CASIAGQGRTEAFF | TRBV6-6 | - | TRBJ1-1 | TRBD1
TGCAGCGTGGAGAGCTTCCGCTCGAACACCGGGGAGCTGTTCTTT | CSVESFRSNTGELFF | TRBV29-1 | few | TRBJ2-2 | -
TGTGCCAGCCGGACTAGCGGGAATTACAATGAGCAGTTCTTC | CASRTSGNYNEQFF | TRBV11-2 | - | TRBJ2-1 | TRBD2
TGTGCCAGCAGTTATTTTCCTAGCGGTCTCAACACCGGGGAGCTGTTTTTT | CASSYFPSGLNTGELFF | TRBV6-6 | - | TRBJ2-2 | TRBD2
TGTGCCATCTCGAGGAGTAGCAATCAGCCCCAGCATTTT | CAISRSSNQPQHF | TRBV10-3 | few | TRBJ1-5 | -
TGTGCCAGCAGCTTAGCACTTTATCCGGGGGGGAACACTGAAGCTTCCTTT | CASSLALYPGGNTEASF | TRBV13 | - | TRBJ1-1 | -